The sequence of this T cell receptor beta chain was determined in a study of blood T cells in healthy people across ages. Overall study findings and caveats: TCR beta diversity per million T cells fell roughly linearly with age.

The length of the CDR3 is 17 residues. From germline, CDR1 is SGHAT and CDR2 FQNNGV. V lost 5 bases and J lost 2, with 22 bases in between. Primed by a sample-barcoded 5' primer and a J-beta primer mix, a second PCR proceeded for roughly 7 to 12 cycles. A tag from a template-switch adaptor with 12 random nucleotides marked each cDNA molecule. TCRdb itself ran the 5' RACE reads through MiXCR, one entry per CDR3 protein. This sample yields 600,000 to 1,000,000 distinct CDR3 sequences, of which nearly 60% are seen a single time; around 20% belongs to the top ten. With respect to this clonotype: The antigen is unknown.

The study drew donors from healthy Caucasian individuals in Russia aged roughly 6 to 90. Sequencing was done on a sample of blood. The chain combines TRBV11-2 with TRBJ2-7, with D possibly TRBD2 on 5 matching bases. This receptor was taken from a young man in good health. The CDR3 sequence is CASSPEGSGSFPYEQYF. CDR3 coding DNA: TGTGCCAGCAGCCCAGAGGGCAGTGGGAGTTTCCCCTACGAGCAGTACTTC.